This TCR beta chain was profiled in a study of T-cell reconstitution after alpha-beta-depleted transplantation in children. Study results and caveats: Reports say that about two months after transplant, the alpha-beta T cells came out of several hundred graft clones that had expanded. Newly generated T cells supplied most T-cell counts and diversity one year post-transplant. The study traced high day-60 TCRbeta diversity in some patients to surviving recipient T cells and thymic progenitors.

This clonotype was seen ten or more times. The antigen is unknown. TCRbeta library construction was performed incorporating unique molecular identifiers. TCRdb ran MiXCR on the PCR reads and lists one entry per CDR3 protein. The table has some 300,000 distinct CDR3 sequences, 9.5% to 13% seen once; the top ten hold roughly 7.1%. CDR1 and CDR2 (germline): MGHDK, SYGVNS. The ends were cut back, 5 bases at V and 4 bases at J, with 17 bases in the middle. This CDR3 region has 15 residues. The source material was PBMCs, sampled before TCRalphabeta/CD19-depleted stem cell transplant. The chain combines TRBV25-1 with TRBJ2-5; weak D call: TRBD1 (5 bases). This TCR derives from a boy less than two years old with acute myeloid leukemia, due to receive a stem cell transplant. The CDR3 loop is CASSRNLGLIETQYF. The DNA for the CDR3 is TGTGCCAGCAGTAGGAATCTGGGGCTAATAGAGACCCAGTACTTC.